The entry below describes one T cell receptor beta chain. Its antigen remains unknown. 13 Jbeta primers and 60 Vbeta primers were used for the PCR. TCRdb's copy holds only in-frame clones and misses some; the assay was immunoSEQ multiplex PCR. The sample has 90,000 to 110,000 clones, approximately 73% seen once. V lost 1 base to trimming and J lost 6 bases, with 9 bases between them. CDR3 length: 13 amino acids. CDR1 is ENHRY, CDR2 SYGVKD, per germline. These data come from a study of cytomegalovirus exposure and HLA in healthy donors. Study-level findings and limits: There were some V segments, including TRBV6-2 and TRBV6-3, excluded as indistinguishable. A list of about 160 TCR beta chains associated with cytomegalovirus was given. It was assumed in the presence/absence analyses that sequencing depth was roughly uniform across donors.

The specimen was PBMCs. This sequence originates from a man aged 40-55 years in good health and CMV-seronegative. The J gene is TRBJ1-1, the V gene TRBV10-3; maybe TRBD1 (5 bases). CDR3 amino acids: CAISEYVGAEAFF. For the CDR3, the DNA is TGTGCCATCAGTGAGTACGTAGGGGCTGAAGCTTTCTTT.